This TCR beta chain stems from a study of T cell responses to AZD1222 COVID-19 vaccine. Study at large: Second-dose groups at about 4 or about 12 weeks were pooled.

In germline, CDR1 is MNHEY, CDR2 SVGAGI. V was trimmed by 6 bases and J by 2 bases, leaving 7 bases between them. The CDR3 loop spans 12 amino acids. Study-wide results and limits: Once two AZD1222 doses were given, Spike-specific TCR breadth and depth went up.

A word on this clone: What it binds is unknown.

The repertoire was sequenced with immunoSEQ multiplex PCR; TCRdb's copy has only in-frame clones and lacks some. In the table there are approximately 120,000 clones, about 93% of which are singletons. Material: peripheral blood, obtained on day 0 of AZD1222 vaccination. The chain has TRBV6-5 and TRBJ1-2; no reliable D call. The clonotype originates from an adult in good health. This CDR3 reads CASRVGNYGYTF. The CDR3 DNA reads as TGTGCCAGCAGGGTTGGGAACTATGGCTACACCTTC.